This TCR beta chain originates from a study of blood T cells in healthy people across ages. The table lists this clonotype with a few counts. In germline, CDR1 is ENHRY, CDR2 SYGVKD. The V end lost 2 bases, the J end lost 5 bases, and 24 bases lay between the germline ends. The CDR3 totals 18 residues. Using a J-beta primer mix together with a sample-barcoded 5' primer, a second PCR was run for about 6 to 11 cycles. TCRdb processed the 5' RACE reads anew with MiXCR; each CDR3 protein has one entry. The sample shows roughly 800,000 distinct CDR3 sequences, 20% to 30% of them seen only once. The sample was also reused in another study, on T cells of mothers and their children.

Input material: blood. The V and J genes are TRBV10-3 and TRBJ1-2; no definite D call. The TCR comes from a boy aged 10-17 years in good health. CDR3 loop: CAISEGGPREAAIYGYTF. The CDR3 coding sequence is TGTGCCATCAGTGAGGGAGGCCCCCGGGAGGCTGCCATTTATGGCTACACCTTC.